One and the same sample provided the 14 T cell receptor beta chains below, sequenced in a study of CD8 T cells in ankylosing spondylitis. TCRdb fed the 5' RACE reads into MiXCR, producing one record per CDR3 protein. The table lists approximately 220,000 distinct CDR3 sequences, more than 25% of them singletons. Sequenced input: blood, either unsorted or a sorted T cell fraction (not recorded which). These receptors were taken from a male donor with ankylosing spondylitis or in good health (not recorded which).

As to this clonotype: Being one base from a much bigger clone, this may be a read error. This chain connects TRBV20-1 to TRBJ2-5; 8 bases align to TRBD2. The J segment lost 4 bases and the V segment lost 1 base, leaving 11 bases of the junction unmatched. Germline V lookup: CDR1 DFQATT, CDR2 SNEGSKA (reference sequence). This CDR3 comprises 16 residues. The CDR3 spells CSARVLDRLAGETQYF. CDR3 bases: TGCAGTGCTAGAGTGCTGGACCGGCTAGCGGGAGAGACCCAGTACTTC.

The CDR3 region is CSAPPRAERGDTQYF. For the CDR3, the DNA is TGCAGTGCGCCTCCCCGGGCGGAGAGGGGGGATACGCAGTATTTT. The chain has TRBV20-1 and TRBJ2-3, with D maybe TRBD1 (6 bases). V was trimmed by 6 bases and J by 6 bases, leaving 22 bases between them. The V gene's germline CDR1 is DFQATT and CDR2 SNEGSKA (reference sequence). This CDR3 is built from 15 residues.

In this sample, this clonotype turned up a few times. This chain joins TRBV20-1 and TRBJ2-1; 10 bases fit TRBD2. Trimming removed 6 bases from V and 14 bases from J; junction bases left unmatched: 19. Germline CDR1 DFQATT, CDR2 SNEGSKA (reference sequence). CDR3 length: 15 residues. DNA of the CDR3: TGCAGTGCCCAAGATGCAGCGGGGGGGGAGTCGTTGGAGTTCTTC. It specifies CSAQDAAGGESLEFF.

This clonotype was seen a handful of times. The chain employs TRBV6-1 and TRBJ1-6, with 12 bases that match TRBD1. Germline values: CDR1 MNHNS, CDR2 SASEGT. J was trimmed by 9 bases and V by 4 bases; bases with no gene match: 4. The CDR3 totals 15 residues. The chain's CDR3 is CASSAGQGAGSPLHF. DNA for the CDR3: TGTGCCAGCAGTGCGGGACAGGGGGCCGGTTCACCCCTCCACTTT.

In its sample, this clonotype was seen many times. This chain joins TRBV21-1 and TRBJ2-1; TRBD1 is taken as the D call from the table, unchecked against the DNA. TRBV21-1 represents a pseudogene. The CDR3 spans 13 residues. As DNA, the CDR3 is TGTGCCAGCAGCAAGACAGGGCCCAATGAGCAGTTCTTC. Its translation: CASSKTGPNEQFF.

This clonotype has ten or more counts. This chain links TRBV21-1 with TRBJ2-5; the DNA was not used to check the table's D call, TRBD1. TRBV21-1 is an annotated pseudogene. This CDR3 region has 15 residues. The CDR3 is CASSKALGGMETQYF. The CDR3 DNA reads TGTGCCAGCAGCAAAGCCCTGGGGGGTATGGAGACCCAGTACTTC.

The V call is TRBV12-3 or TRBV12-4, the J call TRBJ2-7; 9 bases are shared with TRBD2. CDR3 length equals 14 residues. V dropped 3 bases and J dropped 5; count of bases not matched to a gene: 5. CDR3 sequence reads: CASSFSGRENEQYF. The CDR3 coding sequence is TGTGCCAGCAGTTTTAGCGGGAGAGAAAACGAGCAGTACTTC.

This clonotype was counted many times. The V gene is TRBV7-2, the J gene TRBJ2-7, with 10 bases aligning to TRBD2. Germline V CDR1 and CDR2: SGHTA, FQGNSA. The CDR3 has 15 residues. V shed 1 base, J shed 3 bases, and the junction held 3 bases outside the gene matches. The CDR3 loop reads CASSLGLAGGYEQYF. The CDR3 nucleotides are TGTGCCAGCAGCTTAGGGTTAGCGGGAGGCTACGAGCAGTACTTC.

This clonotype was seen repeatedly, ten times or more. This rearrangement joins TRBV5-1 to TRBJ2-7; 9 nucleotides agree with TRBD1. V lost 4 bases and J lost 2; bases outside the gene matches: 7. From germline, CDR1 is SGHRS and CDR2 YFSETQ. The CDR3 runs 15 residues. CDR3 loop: CASSLDGQGPYEQYF. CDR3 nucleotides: TGCGCCAGCAGCCTAGACGGACAGGGGCCCTACGAGCAGTACTTC.

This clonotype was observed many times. As DNA, the CDR3 is TGTGCCAGCAGCACCGAATACACCGGGGAGCTGTTTTTT. Amino acid sequence: CASSTEYTGELFF. This chain connects TRBV7-2 to TRBJ2-2, with D uncertain. The V gene lost 5 bases and the J gene lost 3 bases, with 7 bases spanning the gap. This CDR3 comprises 13 residues. Germline-derived CDR1 and CDR2 are SGHTA and FQGNSA.

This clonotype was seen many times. Here the CDR3 reads CASSLRVGNSGELFF. CDR3 coding DNA: TGCGCCAGCAGCCTTAGGGTCGGCAACTCCGGGGAGCTGTTTTTT. The V call is TRBV4-1, the J call TRBJ2-2; no firm D call. The germline V and J ends were trimmed by 4 bases and 6 bases, with 15 bases remaining between them. The germline CDR1 and CDR2 sequences are MGHRA and YSYEKL. CDR3 length: 15 residues.

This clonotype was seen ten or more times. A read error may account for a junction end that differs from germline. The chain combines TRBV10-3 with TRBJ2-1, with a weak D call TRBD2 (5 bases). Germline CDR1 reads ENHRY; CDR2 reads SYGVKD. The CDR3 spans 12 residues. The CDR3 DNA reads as TGTGCCATCAGTGAGTCGGTGGGAGAGAGCCTCTTC. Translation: CAISESVGESLF.

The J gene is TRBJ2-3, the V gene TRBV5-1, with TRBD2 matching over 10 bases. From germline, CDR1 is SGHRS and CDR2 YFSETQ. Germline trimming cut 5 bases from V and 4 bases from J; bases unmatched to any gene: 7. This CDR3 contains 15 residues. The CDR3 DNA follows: TGCGCCAGCAGGACCGGGACTAGCGCCGCAGATACGCAGTATTTT. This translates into CASRTGTSAADTQYF.

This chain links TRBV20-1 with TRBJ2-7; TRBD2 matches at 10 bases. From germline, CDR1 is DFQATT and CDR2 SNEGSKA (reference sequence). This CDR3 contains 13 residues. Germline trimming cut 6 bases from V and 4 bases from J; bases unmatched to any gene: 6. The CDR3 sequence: CSASGLAEYEQYF. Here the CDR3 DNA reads TGCAGTGCAAGCGGACTAGCGGAATACGAGCAGTACTTC.